This TCR beta chain emerged from a study of T cells after yellow fever vaccination (dated by TCRdb to about 2019). About the investigation overall: The SMART-Seq v4 Ultra Low Input RNA kit was used to prepare libraries from fractions with low cell numbers. Bulk TCR alpha and beta repertoires were sequenced longitudinally to track T-cell clones before and after primary and booster YFV17D yellow fever vaccination. Two healthy male donors, one aged 18 to 29 and one aged 30 to 40 years, were included in the cohort. Blood was drawn at multiple timepoints before and after primary and secondary immunization, with bulk PBMC replicates and cell subsets isolated. Study-level results and caveats: Compared with the primary T-cell response, the secondary T-cell response was faster but weaker, reaching its peak on day 5 rather than on day 15. Most clones expanded after primary vaccination were re-detected after the booster (almost 98% of CD4 and about nine tenths of CD8), suggesting broad memory maintenance. A small share of clonotypes occurred in both CD4 and CD8 compartments, likely arising from convergent recombination. Computational filtering was needed because FACS-sorted repertoires could contain abundant contaminating clonotypes from the bulk population. Because only a couple of donors were included in the study, the extent to which the findings can be generalized is limited.

What this sample's treatment or condition label stands for: live attenuated yellow fever vaccine strain. PBMCs were isolated from peripheral blood using a standard Ficoll-Paque protocol. Dynabeads CD4 and CD8 positive selection kits were used to isolate the CD4 and CD8 T-cell fractions. RNA was extracted with TriZol from bulk PBMCs, CD4 and CD8 fractions, and dextramer-positive and dextramer-negative fractions. The V end gives up 5 bases and the J end 1 base, leaving 4 bases in the junction not matched to a gene. CDR1 DFQATT and CDR2 SNEGSKA were looked up in the germline V gene (reference sequence). Including the terminal cysteine and phenylalanine, the CDR3 comprises 13 residues. The read is trimmed to its CDR3 DNA, 39 bases read in frame from base 1. In this sample, this clonotype turned up a few times. Which antigen it targets is not known. Per-nucleotide qualities are absent, and no much larger clonotype sits a single base away.

The instrument was an Illumina NovaSeq 6000. Synthesis of TCR cDNA relied on 5'RACE template switching, a step that introduced a universal primer site along with unique molecular identifiers. Priming of cDNA synthesis was performed from both the TCR alpha and TCR beta constant segments. Library amplification used two PCR steps, and the second PCR step added sample barcodes and sequencing adapters. Libraries were sequenced on Illumina HiSeq 2500 (2x100 bp) or NovaSeq (2x150 bp). The authors processed their data as follows. MIGEC was used to demultiplex reads and collapse the reads into UMI consensus sequences, and MiXCR was used for V(D)J alignment. Using edgeR on replicate PBMC samples, clonotypes were called vaccine-responding if FDR was below 0.01 and the log2 fold change was above 5 up to day 15. CD4 or CD8 identity was assigned to each bulk clonotype according to whether the clonotype was present at higher abundance in the sequenced CD4 repertoire or the sequenced CD8 repertoire. TCRdb cleaned the public reads at Q25 with fastp, built clones with MiXCR and kept in-frame beta chains. Merged by CDR3 protein, the rows form single entries marked with the most common genes and DNA. The V and J calls reflect TCRdb's pipeline rather than the authors' work. In this sample the table shows some 220,000 distinct CDR3 sequences, 2.5% to 3.5% of which occur a single time. 3.2% of the sample is held by the ten biggest clonotypes.

The chain joins TRBV20-1 to TRBJ2-5; 7 central nucleotides agree with TRBD2. The receptor comes from a man in his late teens or twenties who received the YFV17D yellow fever vaccine. The starting material was CD4+ T cells sorted from PBMCs, obtained 10 days after the yellow fever booster vaccination. The DNA sequence is as follows: TGCAGTGCTCTGACGGGGGGCCAAGAGACCCAGTACTTC. This yields the protein CSALTGGQETQYF.